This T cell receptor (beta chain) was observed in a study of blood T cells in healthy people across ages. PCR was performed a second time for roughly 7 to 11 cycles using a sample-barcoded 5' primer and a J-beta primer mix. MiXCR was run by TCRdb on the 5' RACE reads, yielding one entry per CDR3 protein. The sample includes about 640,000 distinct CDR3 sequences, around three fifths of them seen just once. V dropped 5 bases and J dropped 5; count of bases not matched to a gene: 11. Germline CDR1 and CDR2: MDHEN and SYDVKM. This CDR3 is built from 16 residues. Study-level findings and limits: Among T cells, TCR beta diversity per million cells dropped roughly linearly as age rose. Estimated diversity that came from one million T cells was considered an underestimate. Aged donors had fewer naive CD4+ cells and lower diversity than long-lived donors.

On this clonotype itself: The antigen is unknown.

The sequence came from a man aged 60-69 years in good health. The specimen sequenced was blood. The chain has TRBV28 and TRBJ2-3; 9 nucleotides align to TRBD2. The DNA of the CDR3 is TGTGCCAGCAGTACCCCTAGCGGGGTGATAGAAGATACGCAGTATTTT. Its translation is CASSTPSGVIEDTQYF.